This paragraph covers one TCR beta chain sequence. The record originates from a study of blood T cell repertoires in COVID-19. TCRdb's table, derived via immunoSEQ multiplex PCR, lists solely in-frame clones and lacks some. Among 200,000 to 300,000 clones listed, 87% were seen once. This TCR was recovered from a woman aged 40-49 years who had recovered from COVID-19. The sample was peripheral blood.

CDR3 sequence (DNA): TGTGCCATCAGTGTAGCAGCCCAGGGGGACACTGAAGCTTTCTTT. It is translated as CAISVAAQGDTEAFF. The chain links TRBV10-3 to TRBJ1-1, with 7 bases matching TRBD1. CDR3 length: 15 residues. The V gene end was trimmed by 4 bases and the J gene end by 3 bases; junction bases not matched to a gene: 8. CDR1 and CDR2 from the germline V gene are ENHRY and SYGVKD.